The 7 T cell receptor beta chains reported below all come from one sample, sequenced in a study of glioma-infiltrating T cells after dendritic cell vaccination. Time point here: after dendritic cell vaccination, including at tumor progression/relapse. Produced via immunoSEQ multiplex PCR; TCRdb's table is partial and in-frame only. Counted here are 85,000 to 100,000 clones, 65% to 85% occurring once; the ten biggest clones make up roughly 5.5%. The input for sequencing was blood, taken after dendritic cell vaccination. These receptors all come from a human donor with glioblastoma.

The chain has TRBV4-1 and TRBJ2-5; the match to TRBD2 covers 12 bases. The CDR3 loop spans 18 amino acids. V trimming: 2 bases; J trimming: 5 bases; junction bases outside the gene matches: 12. Germline V lookup: CDR1 MGHRA, CDR2 YSYEKL. CDR3 sequence (DNA): TGCGCCAGCAGCCAATCAGAAACCCGACTAGCGGGAGTGGAGACCCAGTACTTC. It encodes CASSQSETRLAGVETQYF.

The chain recombines TRBV28 with TRBJ1-2; 8 bases line up with TRBD1. With V trimmed by 5 bases and J by 0 bases, 5 bases remained unmatched. CDR1 is MDHEN, CDR2 SYDVKM, per germline. The CDR3 is made up of 15 amino acids. DNA for the CDR3: TGTGCCAGCAGTCCTGGGACAGGAGCTAACTATGGCTACACCTTC. Translated: CASSPGTGANYGYTF.

The chain combines TRBV7-9 with TRBJ2-7, with 13 bases lining up with TRBD2. V shed 5 bases and J 4 bases; nucleotides not matched to a gene: 5. Germline-derived CDR1 and CDR2 are SEHNR and FQNEAQ (reference sequence). The CDR3 is 15 amino acids. The CDR3 sequence: CASSRGLAGVYEQYF. The CDR3 DNA reads as TGTGCCAGCAGCCGCGGACTAGCGGGAGTATACGAGCAGTACTTC. Together with reference TRBV7-9 and TRBJ2-7, the CDR3 gives the full variable domain: DTGVSQNPRHKITKRGQNVTFRCDPISEHNRLYWYRQTLGQGPEFLTYFQNEAQLEKSRLLSDRFSAERPKGSFSTLEIQRTEQGDSAMYLCASSRGLAGVYEQYFGPGTRLTVT.

This clone has only one observation. The chain couples TRBV6-5 to TRBJ2-5; 10 bases match TRBD2. Trimming removed 6 bases from V and 4 bases from J; junction bases left unmatched: 2. Germline CDR1 and CDR2: MNHEY and SVGAGI. This CDR3 is built from 13 residues. CDR3 sequence (DNA): TGTGCCAGCAGCCTAGCGGGAGCAGAGACCCAGTACTTC. This sequence encodes CASSLAGAETQYF.

V is TRBV10-3 and J is TRBJ1-1; D possibly corresponds to TRBD1 (5 bases). V lost 7 bases and J lost 3, with 15 bases in between. The CDR3 consists of 14 residues. The germline CDR1 and CDR2 sequences are ENHRY and SYGVKD. As DNA, the CDR3 is TGTGCCATCAAGGCGGGGGTAGGGGACACTGAAGCTTTCTTT. This translates into CAIKAGVGDTEAFF.

The CDR3 DNA reads as TGCGCCAGCGCGGGCCTGACCAGGGGCTTCACAGATACGCAGTATTTT. It specifies CASAGLTRGFTDTQYF. This chain uses TRBV5-1 with TRBJ2-3; TRBD1 is a possible D gene (6 bases). CDR3 length: 16 amino acids. The V gene's germline CDR1 is SGHRS and CDR2 YFSETQ. Trimming pared 7 bases from V and 2 bases from J, leaving 20 bases between.

The chain uses TRBV5-1 and TRBJ1-1; possible D gene TRBD1, 6 bases. V dropped 4 bases and J dropped 6 bases, with 16 bases sitting between them. The CDR3 consists of 14 residues. The germline CDR1 and CDR2 sequences are SGHRS and YFSETQ. The CDR3 nucleotides are TGCGCCAGCAGCCTTATTCGGGGGGCGTCTGAAGCTTTCTTT. Translating gives CASSLIRGASEAFF.